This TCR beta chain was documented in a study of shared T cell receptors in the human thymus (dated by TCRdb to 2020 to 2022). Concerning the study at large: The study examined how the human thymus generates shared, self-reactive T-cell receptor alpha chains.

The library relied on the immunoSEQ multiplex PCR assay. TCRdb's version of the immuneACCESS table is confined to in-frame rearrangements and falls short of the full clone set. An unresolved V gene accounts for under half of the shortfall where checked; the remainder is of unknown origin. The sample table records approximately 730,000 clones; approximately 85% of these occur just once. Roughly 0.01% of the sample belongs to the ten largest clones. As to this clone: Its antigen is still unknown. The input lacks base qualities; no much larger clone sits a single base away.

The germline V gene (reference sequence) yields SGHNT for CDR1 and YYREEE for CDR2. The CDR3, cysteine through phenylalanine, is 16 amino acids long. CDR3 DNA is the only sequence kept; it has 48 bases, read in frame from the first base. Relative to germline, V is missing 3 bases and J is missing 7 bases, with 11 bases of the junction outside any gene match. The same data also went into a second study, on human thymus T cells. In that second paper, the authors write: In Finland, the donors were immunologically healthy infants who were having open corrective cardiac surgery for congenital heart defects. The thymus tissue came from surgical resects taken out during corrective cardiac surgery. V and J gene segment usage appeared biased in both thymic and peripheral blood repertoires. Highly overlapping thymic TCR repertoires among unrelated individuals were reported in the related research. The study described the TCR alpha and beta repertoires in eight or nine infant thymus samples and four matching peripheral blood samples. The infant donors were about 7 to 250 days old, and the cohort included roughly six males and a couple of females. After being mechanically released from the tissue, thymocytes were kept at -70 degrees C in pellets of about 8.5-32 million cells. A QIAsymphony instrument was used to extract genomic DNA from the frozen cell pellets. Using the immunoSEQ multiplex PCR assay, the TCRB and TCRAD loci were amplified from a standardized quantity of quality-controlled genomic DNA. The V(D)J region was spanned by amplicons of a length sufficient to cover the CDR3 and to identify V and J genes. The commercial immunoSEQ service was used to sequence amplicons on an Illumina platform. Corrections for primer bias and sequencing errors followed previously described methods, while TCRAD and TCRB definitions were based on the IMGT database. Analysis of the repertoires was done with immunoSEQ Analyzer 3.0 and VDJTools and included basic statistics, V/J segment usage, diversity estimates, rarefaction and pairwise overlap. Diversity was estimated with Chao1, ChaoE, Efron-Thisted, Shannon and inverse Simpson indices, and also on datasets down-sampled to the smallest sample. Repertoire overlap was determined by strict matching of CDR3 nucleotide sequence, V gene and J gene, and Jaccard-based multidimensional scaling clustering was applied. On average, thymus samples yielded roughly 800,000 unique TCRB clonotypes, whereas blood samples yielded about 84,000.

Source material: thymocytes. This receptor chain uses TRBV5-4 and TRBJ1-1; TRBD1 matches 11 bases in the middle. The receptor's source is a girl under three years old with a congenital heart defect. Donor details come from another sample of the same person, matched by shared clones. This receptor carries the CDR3 CASSSDPRDRGFEAFF. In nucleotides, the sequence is TGTGCCAGCAGCTCTGATCCCCGGGACAGGGGGTTTGAAGCTTTCTTT.